The clone carrying this TCR beta chain occurred a few times. Only in-frame clones appear in the TCRdb table, and some are missing; sequencing was by immunoSEQ multiplex PCR. The sample holds 130,000 to 150,000 clones, about 76% seen once. The data were taken from a study of blood T cell repertoires in COVID-19. Trimming removed 1 base from V and 8 bases from J; junction bases left unmatched: 20. Germline lookup yields CDR1 MGHRA and CDR2 YSYEKL. The CDR3 covers 19 residues. The sample taken for sequencing was peripheral blood. The clonotype was recovered from a woman aged 70-85 years with COVID-19, enrolled during active disease. The chain combines TRBV4-1 with TRBJ1-1, with 9 bases aligning to TRBD1. The CDR3 is CASSQVYRTGVGPGGEAFF. The CDR3 region has the DNA TGCGCCAGCAGCCAAGTATATCGGACAGGGGTTGGACCAGGAGGAGAAGCTTTCTTT.